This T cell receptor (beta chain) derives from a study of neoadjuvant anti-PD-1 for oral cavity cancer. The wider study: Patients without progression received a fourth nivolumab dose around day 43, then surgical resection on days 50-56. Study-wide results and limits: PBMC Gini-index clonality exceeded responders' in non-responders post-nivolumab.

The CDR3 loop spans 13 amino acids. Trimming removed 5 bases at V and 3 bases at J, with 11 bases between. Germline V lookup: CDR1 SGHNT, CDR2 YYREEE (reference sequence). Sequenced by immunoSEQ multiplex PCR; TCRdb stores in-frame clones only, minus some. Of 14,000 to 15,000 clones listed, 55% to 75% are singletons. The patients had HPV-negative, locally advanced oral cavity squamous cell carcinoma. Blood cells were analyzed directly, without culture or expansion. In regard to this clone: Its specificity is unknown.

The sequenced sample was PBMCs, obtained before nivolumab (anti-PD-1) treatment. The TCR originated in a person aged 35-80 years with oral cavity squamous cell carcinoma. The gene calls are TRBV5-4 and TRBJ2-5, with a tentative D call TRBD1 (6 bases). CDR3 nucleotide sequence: TGTGCCAGCAGTCGGCCAGGGGAAGAGACCCAGTACTTC. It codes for CASSRPGEETQYF.